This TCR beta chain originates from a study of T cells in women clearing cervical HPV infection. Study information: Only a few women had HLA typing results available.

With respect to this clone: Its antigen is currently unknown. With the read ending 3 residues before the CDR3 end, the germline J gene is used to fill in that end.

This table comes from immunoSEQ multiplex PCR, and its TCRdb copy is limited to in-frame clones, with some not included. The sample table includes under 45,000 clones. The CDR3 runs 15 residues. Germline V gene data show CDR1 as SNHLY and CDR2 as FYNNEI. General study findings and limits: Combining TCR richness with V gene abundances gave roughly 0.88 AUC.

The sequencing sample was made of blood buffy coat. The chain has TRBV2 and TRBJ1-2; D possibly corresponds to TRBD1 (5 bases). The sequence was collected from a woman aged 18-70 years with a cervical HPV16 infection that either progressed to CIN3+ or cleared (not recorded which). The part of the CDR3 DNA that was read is TGTGCCAGCAGTCTCAAGGTGGCAGGGAATCGGGGC. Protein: CASSLKVAGNRG. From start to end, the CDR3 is CASSLKVAGNRGYTF. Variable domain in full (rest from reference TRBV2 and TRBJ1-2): EPEVTQTPSHQVTQMGQEVILRCVPISNHLYFYWYRQILGQKVEFLVSFYNNEISEKSEIFDDQFSVERPDGSNFTLKIRSTKLEDSAMYFCASSLKVAGNRGYTFGSGTRLTVV.